The subject of this entry is one T cell receptor beta chain. As yet, its antigen is unknown. This record comes from a study of cytomegalovirus exposure and HLA in healthy donors. Regarding the study as a whole: Both high specificity and high sensitivity reportedly marked the classifier's diagnosis of cytomegalovirus status. In a later analysis, V- and J-gene trimming of beta chains associated with a DCLRE1C missense variant, replicated independently. In presence/absence analyses, roughly uniform sequencing depth across donors was assumed.

PCR was performed using 60 Vbeta and 13 Jbeta primers. The method was immunoSEQ multiplex PCR; TCRdb's version includes in-frame clones alone and lacks a portion of them. The table has about 55,000 clones, roughly 60% seen once. CDR3 length equals 14 residues. With 6 bases clipped from V and 3 bases from J, the junction kept 6 bases outside the gene matches. Germline V lookup: CDR1 MNHEY, CDR2 SVGAGI. The sample taken for sequencing was PBMCs. The source is a human donor in good health. The V call is TRBV6-5, the J call TRBJ2-7; 9 nucleotides align to TRBD2. The CDR3 DNA reads as TGTGCCAGCAGGGGACTAGCAGGACACTACGAGCAGTACTTC. Translation: CASRGLAGHYEQYF.